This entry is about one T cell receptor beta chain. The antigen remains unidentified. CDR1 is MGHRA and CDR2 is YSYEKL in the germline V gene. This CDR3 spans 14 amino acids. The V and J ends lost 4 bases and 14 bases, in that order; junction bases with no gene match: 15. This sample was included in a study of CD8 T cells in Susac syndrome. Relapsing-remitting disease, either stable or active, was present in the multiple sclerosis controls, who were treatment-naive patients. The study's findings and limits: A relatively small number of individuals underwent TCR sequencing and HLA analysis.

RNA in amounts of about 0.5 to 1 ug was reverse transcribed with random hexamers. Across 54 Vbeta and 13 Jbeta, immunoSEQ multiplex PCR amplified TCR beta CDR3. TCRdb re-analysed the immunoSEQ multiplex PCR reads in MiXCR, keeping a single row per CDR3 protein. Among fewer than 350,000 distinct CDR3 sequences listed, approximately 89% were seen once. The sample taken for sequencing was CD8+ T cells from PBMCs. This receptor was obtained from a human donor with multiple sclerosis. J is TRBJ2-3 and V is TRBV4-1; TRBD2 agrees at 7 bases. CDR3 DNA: TGCGCCAGCAGCCCCCAAGAGGAGCGGGGAAGGGTGTATTTT. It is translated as CASSPQEERGRVYF.